Sequencing of this T cell receptor beta chain was carried out in a study of blood T cell repertoires in COVID-19. About the study: Both acute and convalescent COVID-19 samples were obtained from the United States, Italy and Spain. T cells, B-cell-depleted T cells, or PBMCs supplied cDNA or gDNA.

Under the authors' procedure: Nucleated cell number was recorded as an estimate derived from reference gene primer amplification. Profiling relied on immunoSEQ multiplex PCR, and the TCRdb table lists in-frame clones only, not all of them. That table supplies the V and J calls and clone size; D and trimming were determined from the DNA. Of 250,000 or so clones listed, 83% are singletons. The CDR3 loop spans 14 amino acids. Germline lookup yields CDR1 MDHEN and CDR2 SYDVKM. V lost 6 bases to trimming and J lost 0 bases, with 12 bases between them. The sample comprised peripheral blood. This clonotype was sampled from a human donor in a cohort sampled during active COVID-19. The rearrangement joins TRBV28 to TRBJ2-7, with TRBD1 as a possible D gene (5 bases). As DNA, the CDR3 is TGTGCCAGCAGGACCCAGGGCCTCTCCTACGAGCAGTACTTC. This translates into CASRTQGLSYEQYF.